One and the same sample provided the 27 T cell receptor beta chains below, sequenced in a study of shared clonotypes between healthy human individuals. CD45RO-negative CD8 cells positively selected for CCR7 made up the naive population, which excluded terminally differentiated effector memory CD45RA+ cells. The data were produced by immunoSEQ multiplex PCR, yet TCRdb's version contains in-frame clones alone and is incomplete. The sample has a few hundred thousand clones, nearly 97% seen once. Sequencing was performed on naive CD8+ T cells sorted from blood. The receptors here all came from a woman aged 25-40 years in good health.

The CDR3 bases are TGTGCCAGCAGCTTAGGACAGGGGGCATTAAACTATGGCTACACCTTC. It yields the protein CASSLGQGALNYGYTF. The chain is built from TRBV13 and TRBJ1-2; 9 bases match TRBD1. Germline lookup yields CDR1 PRHDT and CDR2 FYEKMQ (reference sequence). The J segment lost 2 bases and the V segment lost 0 bases, leaving 4 bases of the junction unmatched. The CDR3 loop spans 16 amino acids.

This sequence joins TRBV4-1 and TRBJ2-7; 7 nucleotides line up with TRBD2. V trimming: 4 bases; J trimming: 2 bases; junction bases outside the gene matches: 11. The CDR3 sequence is 16 residues long. Germline V gene sequence: CDR1 MGHRA, CDR2 YSYEKL. CDR3 loop: CASSRTTAGVAYEQYF. In DNA form, the CDR3 reads TGCGCCAGCAGCCGCACCACCGCGGGAGTGGCCTACGAGCAGTACTTC.

The rearrangement links TRBV2 to TRBJ2-1; D uncertain. The V gene lost 3 bases and the J gene lost 7 bases, with 10 bases spanning the gap. Per the germline V gene, CDR1 is SNHLY and CDR2 is FYNNEI. The CDR3 runs 13 residues. In DNA, the CDR3 is TGTGCCAGCAGTGACTATCTGAGTAATGAGCAGTTCTTC. Its protein is CASSDYLSNEQFF.

This clone occurred once. The CDR3 reads CASSYSVSDREEQYF. The CDR3, as DNA: TGTGCCAGCAGTTACTCGGTTTCGGACAGGGAGGAGCAGTACTTC. The chain joins TRBV6-5 to TRBJ2-7; 8 nucleotides agree with TRBD1. With 0 bases clipped from V and 7 bases from J, the junction kept 8 bases outside the gene matches. CDR3 length equals 15 residues. The germline V gene encodes CDR1 MNHEY and CDR2 SVGAGI.

The rearrangement uses TRBV7-2 and TRBJ2-6, with a possible D match to TRBD1 (6 bases). V was clipped by 1 base and J by 2 bases, with 15 bases between them. The CDR3 is made up of 18 amino acids. Germline loops: CDR1 SGHTA, CDR2 FQGNSA. The CDR3 sequence is CASSLGRGSDAGANVLTF. Written as DNA, the CDR3 is TGTGCCAGCAGCTTAGGTAGGGGGTCGGACGCTGGGGCCAACGTCCTGACTTTC.

The rearrangement links TRBV11-2 to TRBJ1-5, with D perhaps TRBD1 (6 bases). Germline loops: CDR1 SGHAT, CDR2 FQNNGV. Trimming pared 0 bases from V and 7 bases from J, leaving 16 bases between. The CDR3 length is 16 residues. Here the CDR3 reads CASSLDLGANRQPQHF. The CDR3 DNA follows: TGTGCCAGCAGCTTAGATCTGGGGGCGAATAGACAGCCCCAGCATTTT.

Worth noting for this clone: Other nucleotide sequences in the sample specify the same CDR3. The V and J genes are TRBV7-6 and TRBJ2-7, with unresolved D. Germline-derived CDR1 and CDR2 are SGHVS and FNYEAQ. Trimming pared 1 base from V and 7 bases from J, leaving 11 bases between. This CDR3 region has 13 residues. This CDR3 reads CASSLGEGREQYF. The CDR3 DNA sequence: TGTGCCAGCAGCTTAGGCGAAGGTCGAGAGCAGTACTTC.

The rearrangement uses TRBV7-9 and TRBJ2-7; TRBD1 agrees at 7 bases. The germline CDR1 and CDR2 sequences are SEHNR and FQNEAQ (reference sequence). This CDR3 is 13 amino acids long. V lost 5 bases and J lost 6; bases outside the gene matches: 7. In DNA, the CDR3 is TGTGCCAGCAGCCACGACAGGGTTGGCGAGCAGTACTTC. Translating it yields CASSHDRVGEQYF.

The CDR3 spells CASSMGQGLSYEQYF. CDR3 coding DNA: TGTGCCAGCAGCATGGGACAGGGGTTGTCCTACGAGCAGTACTTC. V usage is TRBV11-2 and J usage is TRBJ2-7; 10 nucleotides match TRBD1. This CDR3 is built from 15 residues. Germline V gives CDR1 SGHAT, CDR2 FQNNGV. After removal of 5 bases from V and 1 base from J, the junction contained 5 bases not matched to a gene.

This sequence joins TRBV28 and TRBJ2-7, with D hard to call. Germline values: CDR1 MDHEN, CDR2 SYDVKM. CDR3 length: 15 amino acids. V was pared by 1 base and J by 0 bases, with 10 bases between. The CDR3: CASSLSVISSYEQYF. CDR3 sequence (DNA): TGTGCCAGCAGTTTATCGGTGATTAGCTCCTACGAGCAGTACTTC.

This sequence joins TRBV2 and TRBJ2-6, with D tentatively TRBD1 or TRBD2 (5 bases each). Trimming cost V 5 bases and J 5 bases, with 25 bases left between them. Germline assignment: CDR1 SNHLY and CDR2 FYNNEI. The CDR3 contains 19 residues. CDR3 coding DNA: TGTGCCAGCAGTCAGGGAGCTTACCGATACAAAAGTCGGGCCAACGTCCTGACTTTC. Its translation: CASSQGAYRYKSRANVLTF.

The genes are TRBV9 and TRBJ2-3; maybe TRBD2 (6 bases). This CDR3 is built from 14 residues. The V end was cut by 6 bases, the J end by 8 bases, with 19 bases between. Germline assignment: CDR1 SGDLS and CDR2 YYNGEE. DNA of the CDR3: TGTGCCAGCACATCACAGCGGACCGGGAGTACGCAGTATTTT. Translation: CASTSQRTGSTQYF.

V and J are TRBV6-6 and TRBJ2-5; 9 bases agree with TRBD1. The CDR3 extends over 16 amino acids. Germline CDR1 is MNHNY and CDR2 is SVGAGI (reference sequence). Trimming cost V 2 bases and J 5 bases; bases outside gene matches: 9. CDR3 residues: CASSYPITGGSETQYF. The CDR3 DNA reads as TGTGCCAGCAGTTACCCTATTACAGGGGGCTCGGAGACCCAGTACTTC.

The J gene is TRBJ2-7, the V gene TRBV5-1; 10 positions agree with TRBD2. J was trimmed by 4 bases and V by 6 bases; bases with no gene match: 10. The CDR3 is 15 residues long. From germline, CDR1 is SGHRS and CDR2 YFSETQ. CDR3 sequence: CASTYSGTSVYEQYF. As DNA, the CDR3 is TGCGCCAGCACATACTCCGGGACTAGCGTTTACGAGCAGTACTTC. The whole variable domain, filled in from reference TRBV5-1 and TRBJ2-7, reads KAGVTQTPRYLIKTRGQQVTLSCSPISGHRSVSWYQQTPGQGLQFLFEYFSETQRNKGNFPGRFSGRQFSNSRSEMNVSTLELGDSALYLCASTYSGTSVYEQYFGPGTRLTVT.

CDR3 protein: CASSQLAGGRNEQFF. The CDR3 nucleotides are TGTGCCAGCAGCCAGCTAGCGGGAGGGCGGAATGAGCAGTTCTTC. J is TRBJ2-1 and V is TRBV27; 12 positions agree with TRBD2. The CDR3 has 15 residues. Germline V gives CDR1 MNHEY, CDR2 SMNVEV (reference sequence). V shed 6 bases, J shed 7 bases, and the junction held 7 bases outside the gene matches.

This chain joins TRBV30 and TRBJ1-2, with 7 bases that match TRBD1. Germline V gives CDR1 GTSNPN, CDR2 SVGIG (reference sequence). Trimming at V came to 6 bases and at J to 0 bases, leaving 22 bases not matched to a gene. CDR3 length: 19 amino acids. The CDR3 region is CACTDRSISHLRANYGYTF. CDR3 coding DNA: TGTGCCTGTACGGACAGGAGCATTTCCCACCTTCGAGCTAACTATGGCTACACCTTC. The full variable domain, completed using reference TRBV30 and TRBJ1-2, is SQTIHQWPATLVQPVGSPLSLECTVEGTSNPNLYWYRQAAGRGLQLLFYSVGIGQISSEVPQNLSASRPQDRQFILSSKKLLLSDSGFYLCACTDRSISHLRANYGYTFGSGTRLTVV.

The chain joins TRBV29-1 to TRBJ2-7; 9 bases fit TRBD2. Germline V CDR1 and CDR2: SQVTM, ANQGSEA. This CDR3 comprises 16 residues. V lost 0 bases and J lost 0; bases outside the gene matches: 6. The CDR3 spells CSVEDASSGNSYEQYF. The CDR3 DNA is TGCAGCGTTGAAGATGCCTCTAGCGGGAACTCCTACGAGCAGTACTTC.

Only one count was recorded for this clone. V gene TRBV5-6 combines with J gene TRBJ2-1, with D possibly matching TRBD1 (5 bases). From germline, CDR1 is SGHDT and CDR2 YYEEEE. With 2 bases removed from V and 6 bases from J, the gap between germline ends came to 15 bases. This CDR3 spans 15 amino acids. This chain's CDR3 is CASSLRAGRPNEQFF. The CDR3 DNA reads as TGTGCCAGCAGCTTACGGGCAGGGCGGCCCAATGAGCAGTTCTTC.

The rearrangement uses TRBV27 and TRBJ2-1; weak D call: TRBD1 (7 bases). The CDR3 runs 16 residues. V was shortened by 2 bases and J by 5 bases, with 16 bases between the two germline ends. CDR1 and CDR2 from the germline V gene are MNHEY and SMNVEV (reference sequence). The DNA of the CDR3 is TGTGCCAGCAGTTTACACGGGCAGGGGGGACACAATGAGCAGTTCTTC. This encodes CASSLHGQGGHNEQFF.

The chain employs TRBV29-1 and TRBJ2-3, with D maybe TRBD1 (6 bases). The V end lost 7 bases, the J end lost 1 base, and 12 bases lay between the germline ends. The CDR3 totals 13 residues. Germline CDR1 SQVTM, CDR2 ANQGSEA. In DNA form, the CDR3 reads TGCAGCGGAACAGGGCGGGGCACAGATACGCAGTATTTT. This gives the protein CSGTGRGTDTQYF.

This clone was seen a single time. The V and J genes are TRBV2 and TRBJ2-5, with 14 positions matching TRBD2. The germline V gene has CDR1 SNHLY and CDR2 FYNNEI. The CDR3 sequence is 21 residues long. V lost 3 bases and J lost 4; bases outside the gene matches: 19. CDR3 sequence reads: CASSDFGAYETSGRARETQYF. The CDR3 coding sequence is TGTGCCAGCAGTGATTTCGGGGCCTACGAGACTAGCGGGAGGGCGCGAGAGACCCAGTACTTC. The full variable domain, in which reference TRBV2 and TRBJ2-5 provide the parts outside the CDR3, is EPEVTQTPSHQVTQMGQEVILRCVPISNHLYFYWYRQILGQKVEFLVSFYNNEISEKSEIFDDQFSVERPDGSNFTLKIRSTKLEDSAMYFCASSDFGAYETSGRARETQYFGPGTRLLVL.

V gene TRBV2 combines with J gene TRBJ2-5; D is possibly TRBD2 (5 bases). Trimming removed 9 bases from V and 5 bases from J, with 13 bases in between. The CDR3 totals 12 residues. Germline CDR1 SNHLY, CDR2 FYNNEI. The CDR3 spells CASNDGVETQYF. The CDR3 DNA reads as TGTGCCAGTAATGACGGGGTGGAGACCCAGTACTTC.

This clone was recorded once. The rearrangement uses TRBV2 and TRBJ2-1; a possible D gene is TRBD1 (6 bases). Between the trimmed V and J ends, which lost 6 bases and 7 bases, there was a span of 10 bases. Germline loops: CDR1 SNHLY, CDR2 FYNNEI. The CDR3 has 12 residues. CDR3 in amino acids: CASREQGNEQFF. The CDR3 region has the DNA TGTGCCAGCAGGGAACAGGGTAATGAGCAGTTCTTC. Combining the CDR3 with reference TRBV2 and TRBJ2-1 gives the whole variable domain EPEVTQTPSHQVTQMGQEVILRCVPISNHLYFYWYRQILGQKVEFLVSFYNNEISEKSEIFDDQFSVERPDGSNFTLKIRSTKLEDSAMYFCASREQGNEQFFGPGTRLTVL.

The gene calls are TRBV29-1 and TRBJ2-7; possible D gene TRBD2, 6 bases. CDR3 length: 14 residues. Trimming pared 6 bases from V and 2 bases from J, leaving 17 bases between. In germline, CDR1 is SQVTM, CDR2 ANQGSEA. The CDR3 region is CSVELGTGTYEQYF. CDR3 sequence (DNA): TGCAGCGTGGAACTCGGGACTGGGACCTACGAGCAGTACTTC.

The CDR3 here is CASSLGPPYEQYF. In DNA, the CDR3 is TGTGCCAGCAGCCTCGGACCCCCCTACGAGCAGTACTTC. This chain connects TRBV7-9 to TRBJ2-7; D remains unclear. There are 13 residues in the CDR3. Germline CDR1 is SEHNR and CDR2 is FQNEAQ (reference sequence). V dropped 5 bases and J dropped 2 bases, with 10 bases sitting between them.

V usage is TRBV10-3 and J usage is TRBJ2-1; D unresolved. V was trimmed by 3 bases and J by 3 bases, leaving 6 bases between them. Germline CDR1 reads ENHRY; CDR2 reads SYGVKD. The CDR3 loop spans 13 amino acids. The DNA of the CDR3 is TGTGCCATCAGTGACCCGGACTACAATGAGCAGTTCTTC. This gives the protein CAISDPDYNEQFF.

This chain links TRBV15 with TRBJ2-1; no reliable D call. This CDR3 contains 11 residues. V lost 5 bases and J lost 4, with 3 bases in between. Germline CDR1 and CDR2: LNHNV and YYDKDF (reference sequence). The CDR3 reads CATSVYNEQFF. For the CDR3, the DNA is TGTGCCACCAGCGTGTACAATGAGCAGTTCTTC.